This T cell receptor beta chain was sequenced in a study of T cell changes during pregnancy in multiple sclerosis. V shed 3 bases, J shed 6 bases, and the junction held 1 base outside the gene matches. The V gene's germline CDR1 is MNHEY and CDR2 SMNVEV (reference sequence). The CDR3 is 13 amino acids. Libraries were prepared by immunoSEQ multiplex PCR; TCRdb keeps only in-frame clonotypes and omits some of them. This table has 40,000 to 50,000 clones, 85% to 95% appearing once. This receptor was obtained from a female donor in good health, enrolled as a control in a pregnancy study. This chain links TRBV27 with TRBJ2-1; 8 bases map to TRBD1. Sequences were derived from CD4+ T cells from peripheral blood mononuclear cells, sampled in the second trimester of pregnancy. CDR3 loop: CASSLDRVNEQFF. DNA of the CDR3: TGTGCCAGCAGTTTGGACAGGGTCAATGAGCAGTTCTTC.